The 30 T cell receptor beta chains given below trace back to one sample, sequenced in a study of CD8 T cells in Susac syndrome. RNA was extracted with the RNeasy kit, and a quantity of 0.5 to 1 ug was reverse transcribed using random hexamers. Via MiXCR, TCRdb re-called the immunoSEQ multiplex PCR reads, giving one row per CDR3 protein. The sample comprises under 200,000 distinct CDR3 sequences, just under 95% of which are singletons, and 0.16% rests with the top ten. What was sequenced was CD8+ T cells from PBMCs. Receptor source: a human donor with Susac syndrome.

V is TRBV3-1 and J is TRBJ1-6, with 8 bases matching TRBD1. Trimming at V came to 2 bases and at J to 9 bases, leaving 9 bases not matched to a gene. Germline CDR1 is LGHDT and CDR2 is YNNKEL (reference sequence). CDR3 size: 16 residues. DNA of the CDR3: TGTGCCAGCAGCCAAATCTTAGGACAGGGAGGTTCACCCCTCCACTTT. As protein: CASSQILGQGGSPLHF.

This clonotype is a singleton in its sample. CDR3 sequence (DNA): TGTGCCAGCAGCGCGGCCTCGACGGCAGATACGCAGTATTTT. It encodes CASSAASTADTQYF. V and J are TRBV7-3 and TRBJ2-3; D remains ambiguous. Germline V lookup: CDR1 SGHTA, CDR2 FQGTGA. The CDR3 length is 14 residues. V lost 5 bases, J lost 4 bases, and 13 bases lay in between.

V usage is TRBV30 and J usage is TRBJ1-5, with D tentatively TRBD1 (5 bases). Trimming left V 3 bases short and J 1 base short, with 7 bases between. CDR3 length: 13 residues. The germline V gene has CDR1 GTSNPN and CDR2 SVGIG (reference sequence). The CDR3 sequence is CAWSRVSNQPQHF. The CDR3 DNA reads as TGTGCCTGGAGCAGGGTAAGCAATCAGCCCCAGCATTTT. Variable domain in full (rest from reference TRBV30 and TRBJ1-5): SQTIHQWPATLVQPVGSPLSLECTVEGTSNPNLYWYRQAAGRGLQLLFYSVGIGQISSEVPQNLSASRPQDRQFILSSKKLLLSDSGFYLCAWSRVSNQPQHFGDGTRLSIL.

The V and J genes are TRBV9 and TRBJ2-3; D remains ambiguous. CDR1 SGDLS and CDR2 YYNGEE come from the germline V gene. Trimming took 7 bases from V and 0 from J, leaving 9 bases between them. The CDR3 has 13 amino acids. CDR3 protein: CASSAASTDTQYF. CDR3 DNA sequence: TGTGCCAGCTCAGCAGCTAGCACAGATACGCAGTATTTT.

This rearrangement joins TRBV2 to TRBJ2-7; no definite D call. CDR1 and CDR2 from the germline V gene are SNHLY and FYNNEI. With 5 bases removed from V and 6 bases from J, the gap between germline ends came to 5 bases. This CDR3 has 10 amino acids. This CDR3 is CASSTLEQYF. CDR3 in DNA: TGTGCCAGCAGTACCCTCGAGCAGTACTTC.

The CDR3 region is CASSAGGTGNEKLFF. For the CDR3, the DNA is TGTGCCAGCAGCGCCGGAGGGACAGGGAACGAAAAACTGTTTTTT. This chain links TRBV9 with TRBJ1-4, with 9 bases that match TRBD1. CDR3 length: 15 amino acids. V was clipped by 3 bases and J by 8 bases; unmatched bases: 8. In germline, CDR1 is SGDLS, CDR2 YYNGEE.

The V and J genes are TRBV30 and TRBJ2-7; D is undetermined. The CDR3 sequence is 13 residues long. CDR1 is GTSNPN and CDR2 is SVGIG in the germline V gene (reference sequence). Trimming took off 2 bases at V and 5 bases at J, with 13 bases between the two ends. CDR3 amino acids: CAWSQVDPDEQYF. CDR3 bases: TGTGCCTGGAGTCAGGTTGACCCAGACGAGCAGTACTTC.

The rearrangement joins TRBV27 to TRBJ1-1, with 7 bases lining up with TRBD1. Per germline, CDR1 MNHEY and CDR2 SMNVEV (reference sequence). V lost 4 bases, J lost 5 bases, and 4 bases stayed unmatched. This CDR3 region has 13 residues. CDR3 bases: TGTGCCAGCAGTTCTACAGGGGTAACTGAAGCTTTCTTT. Its translation: CASSSTGVTEAFF.

Only one count was recorded for this clonotype. V gene TRBV11-2 combines with J gene TRBJ2-7; possibly TRBD1 or TRBD2 for D (5 bases each). With 5 bases removed from V and 3 bases from J, the gap between germline ends came to 14 bases. This CDR3 comprises 14 residues. Germline lookup yields CDR1 SGHAT and CDR2 FQNNGV. The DNA of the CDR3 is TGTGCCAGCAGCCCCGGGGCCAGTAACTACGAGCAGTACTTC. Translating gives CASSPGASNYEQYF.

The chain is built from TRBV5-1 and TRBJ2-7; D might be TRBD1 (6 bases). This CDR3 is 16 amino acids long. V was trimmed by 0 bases and J by 3 bases, leaving 16 bases between them. The V gene's germline CDR1 is SGHRS and CDR2 YFSETQ. The CDR3 sequence: CASSLGPAQGNYEQYF. The CDR3 nucleotides read TGCGCCAGCAGCTTGGGGCCCGCACAGGGAAACTACGAGCAGTACTTC.

The chain employs TRBV4-1 and TRBJ1-4, with D maybe TRBD1 (6 bases). There are 15 residues in the CDR3. CDR1 is MGHRA, CDR2 YSYEKL, per germline. The V gene lost 0 bases and the J gene lost 8 bases, with 13 bases spanning the gap. CDR3 coding DNA: TGCGCCAGCAGCCAAGACAACAGGGTGAACGAAAAACTGTTTTTT. The encoded protein is CASSQDNRVNEKLFF.

This sequence joins TRBV29-1 and TRBJ1-2, with D possibly matching TRBD1 (6 bases). CDR3 length: 13 amino acids. Per germline, CDR1 SQVTM and CDR2 ANQGSEA. Trimming cost V 3 bases and J 2 bases, with 10 bases left between them. CDR3 in amino acids: CSVDPGVNYGYTF. The CDR3 nucleotides read TGCAGCGTTGACCCAGGGGTGAACTATGGCTACACCTTC. Based on the CDR3 plus reference TRBV29-1 and TRBJ1-2, the full variable domain is SAVISQKPSRDICQRGTSLTIQCQVDSQVTMMFWYRQQPGQSLTLIATANQGSEATYESGFVIDKFPISRPNLTFSTLTVSNMSPEDSSIYLCSVDPGVNYGYTFGSGTRLTVV.

The V call is TRBV9, the J call TRBJ2-6, with TRBD2 matching over 11 bases. V lost 0 bases, J lost 0 bases, and 11 bases stayed unmatched. Germline CDR1 and CDR2: SGDLS and YYNGEE. There are 21 residues in the CDR3. The CDR3 DNA reads as TGTGCCAGCAGCGTAGTCGTCGGGCTAGCGGGGGGAACCTCTGGGGCCAACGTCCTGACTTTC. Its protein product is CASSVVVGLAGGTSGANVLTF. Complete variable domain (other parts from reference TRBV9 and TRBJ2-6): DSGVTQTPKHLITATGQRVTLRCSPRSGDLSVYWYQQSLDQGLQFLIQYYNGEERAKGNILERFSAQQFPDLHSELNLSSLELGDSALYFCASSVVVGLAGGTSGANVLTFGAGSRLTVL.

This clonotype has a single count. The gene calls are TRBV4-1 and TRBJ2-7; D unclear. The CDR3 runs 15 residues. V was cut by 1 base and J by 0 bases, with 10 bases left in between. Germline-derived CDR1 and CDR2 are MGHRA and YSYEKL. The CDR3 is CASSQGYWSSYEQYF. The DNA of the CDR3 is TGCGCCAGCAGCCAAGGTTACTGGAGCTCCTACGAGCAGTACTTC.

The chain uses TRBV3-1 and TRBJ1-1; D gene unclear. Trimming stripped 0 bases from V and 3 bases from J, with 14 bases between. The CDR3 extends over 16 amino acids. Germline CDR1 is LGHDT and CDR2 is YNNKEL (reference sequence). CDR3 amino acids: CASSQDSRTLYTEAFF. The CDR3 DNA sequence: TGTGCCAGCAGCCAAGATAGCCGGACGTTATACACTGAAGCTTTCTTT.

The V call is TRBV3-1, the J call TRBJ1-1; unclear D gene. Germline values: CDR1 LGHDT, CDR2 YNNKEL (reference sequence). Trimming pared 0 bases from V and 2 bases from J, leaving 13 bases between. There are 16 residues in the CDR3. Here the CDR3 DNA reads TGTGCCAGCAGCCAAGATATAACACCTGTTAACACTGAAGCTTTCTTT. As protein: CASSQDITPVNTEAFF.

V is TRBV12-3 or TRBV12-4 and J is TRBJ2-3; possible D gene TRBD1, 6 bases. Trimming cost V 3 bases and J 2 bases, with 12 bases left between them. CDR3 length: 15 amino acids. The CDR3 DNA is TGTGCCAGCAGTTTGATTCCGGGACACACAGATACGCAGTATTTT. Translated: CASSLIPGHTDTQYF.

The chain couples TRBV3-1 to TRBJ2-5; D not resolved. Per germline, CDR1 LGHDT and CDR2 YNNKEL (reference sequence). The CDR3 runs 14 residues. With 1 base removed from V and 2 bases from J, the gap between germline ends came to 8 bases. In nucleotides, the CDR3 is TGTGCCAGCAGCCAAGCAGACGGGCAAGAGACCCAGTACTTC. Its protein product is CASSQADGQETQYF.

The J gene is TRBJ1-1, the V gene TRBV29-1; no definite D call. From germline, CDR1 is SQVTM and CDR2 ANQGSEA. The CDR3 totals 11 residues. Trimming took off 6 bases at V and 5 bases at J, with 10 bases between the two ends. CDR3 coding DNA: TGCAGCGTGGGTCGAGAAACTGAAGCTTTCTTT. Amino acid sequence: CSVGRETEAFF.

This clonotype appeared once. The CDR3 here is CASRLAGGKYEQYF. As DNA, the CDR3 is TGTGCCAGCCGTCTAGCGGGGGGGAAGTACGAGCAGTACTTC. The chain joins TRBV2 to TRBJ2-7; 12 bases fit TRBD2. The CDR3 runs 14 residues. Trimming removed 8 bases from V and 4 bases from J; junction bases left unmatched: 6. Germline V CDR1 and CDR2: SNHLY, FYNNEI. The whole variable domain, remainder taken from reference TRBV2 and TRBJ2-7, is EPEVTQTPSHQVTQMGQEVILRCVPISNHLYFYWYRQILGQKVEFLVSFYNNEISEKSEIFDDQFSVERPDGSNFTLKIRSTKLEDSAMYFCASRLAGGKYEQYFGPGTRLTVT.

The CDR3 sequence is CAPPCRDRSLSYEQYF. CDR3 DNA sequence: TGTGCCCCCCCATGCAGGGACCGGTCTCTCTCCTACGAGCAGTACTTC. V and J are TRBV25-1 and TRBJ2-7, with D perhaps matching TRBD1 or TRBD2 (5 bases each). Germline CDR1 reads MGHDK; CDR2 reads SYGVNS. Trimming removed 11 bases at V and 0 bases at J, with 23 bases between. This CDR3 is built from 16 residues.

The chain uses TRBV12-3 or TRBV12-4 and TRBJ2-1; 7 bases fit TRBD1. The CDR3 extends over 13 amino acids. V dropped 6 bases and J dropped 6; count of bases not matched to a gene: 5. The CDR3 sequence: CASRPTGINEQFF. The CDR3 nucleotides read TGTGCCAGCAGACCGACAGGGATCAATGAGCAGTTCTTC.

The chain links TRBV4-2 to TRBJ1-5; D gene ambiguous. Trimming removed 2 bases at V and 0 bases at J, with 20 bases between. Germline-derived CDR1 and CDR2 are LGHNA and YNFKEQ. The CDR3 runs to 19 residues. The CDR3 is CASSQNVQVPSGSNQPQHF. The CDR3 coding sequence is TGTGCCAGCAGCCAAAATGTCCAGGTTCCCAGCGGTAGCAATCAGCCCCAGCATTTT.

The chain links TRBV2 to TRBJ2-2; D remains unclear. This CDR3 is built from 14 residues. V shed 7 bases and J shed 6 bases, with 15 bases lying between them. Per the germline V gene, CDR1 is SNHLY and CDR2 is FYNNEI. The chain's CDR3 is CASTLGSKSGELFF. CDR3 sequence (DNA): TGTGCCAGCACCCTGGGGTCGAAGTCCGGGGAGCTGTTTTTT. Complete variable domain (other parts from reference TRBV2 and TRBJ2-2): EPEVTQTPSHQVTQMGQEVILRCVPISNHLYFYWYRQILGQKVEFLVSFYNNEISEKSEIFDDQFSVERPDGSNFTLKIRSTKLEDSAMYFCASTLGSKSGELFFGEGSRLTVL.

This chain joins TRBV5-6 and TRBJ2-7, with 8 bases identical to TRBD2. The germline CDR1 and CDR2 sequences are SGHDT and YYEEEE. The junction had 3 bases not matched to a gene; V was cut back by 4 bases and J by 6 bases. The CDR3 covers 12 residues. CDR3 sequence (DNA): TGTGCCAGCAGCCAAACTAGCGGCGAGCAGTACTTC. This translates into CASSQTSGEQYF.

This chain joins TRBV12-3 or TRBV12-4 and TRBJ1-1; D not resolved. The CDR3 totals 11 residues. Trimming shortened V by 6 bases and J by 8 bases, and 10 bases separated the two germline ends. The CDR3 DNA is TGTGCCAGCAGATCTCCGGGAGAAGCTTTCTTT. As protein: CASRSPGEAFF.

This rearrangement joins TRBV4-1 to TRBJ1-1, with D unresolved. The germline CDR1 and CDR2 sequences are MGHRA and YSYEKL. Between the trimmed V and J ends, which lost 3 bases and 7 bases, there was a span of 18 bases. This CDR3 has 15 amino acids. The CDR3 loop is CASSHPGQPEREAFF. The CDR3 DNA reads TGCGCCAGCAGCCACCCCGGGCAACCAGAGCGTGAAGCTTTCTTT.

A few counts support this clonotype. The chain has TRBV6-6 and TRBJ2-3; TRBD2 aligns across 11 bases. From germline, CDR1 is MNHNY and CDR2 SVGAGI (reference sequence). The CDR3 loop spans 15 amino acids. The J segment lost 1 base and the V segment lost 5 bases, leaving 2 bases of the junction unmatched. The CDR3 DNA follows: TGTGCCAGCAGTCTGACTAGCGGGGGCACAGATACGCAGTATTTT. Translation: CASSLTSGGTDTQYF.

V gene TRBV9 combines with J gene TRBJ2-1, with 9 bases fitting TRBD2. Germline trimming cut 5 bases from V and 4 bases from J; bases unmatched to any gene: 7. Germline V gene sequence: CDR1 SGDLS, CDR2 YYNGEE. CDR3 length: 15 residues. For the CDR3, the DNA is TGTGCCAGCAGTGCTAGCGGGGTTACGTACAATGAGCAGTTCTTC. It is translated as CASSASGVTYNEQFF.

This clonotype was seen just once. V usage is TRBV3-1 and J usage is TRBJ2-1, with D uncertain. Germline V CDR1 and CDR2: LGHDT, YNNKEL (reference sequence). V was clipped by 0 bases and J by 3 bases, with 6 bases between them. This CDR3 region has 14 residues. The CDR3 sequence: CASSQDLSYNEQFF. The DNA for the CDR3 is TGTGCCAGCAGCCAAGATCTAAGCTACAATGAGCAGTTCTTC.